These 8 T cell receptor beta chains came from one sample sequenced in a study of blood T cell repertoires in COVID-19. Repertoires were generated with immunoSEQ multiplex PCR, while TCRdb's copy carries only in-frame clones and drops some. This table holds under 250,000 clones, around four fifths found once. The sequenced material came from peripheral blood. These receptors were taken from a woman in her sixties who had recovered from COVID-19.

CDR3 coding DNA: TGTGCCAGCAGCTCCGAAACGGGGAACTCTGGGGCCAACGTCCTGACTTTC. This gives the protein CASSSETGNSGANVLTF. The chain recombines TRBV11-2 with TRBJ2-6; D possibly corresponds to TRBD2 (5 bases). V lost 4 bases and J lost 0, with 13 bases in between. This CDR3 has 17 residues. In germline, CDR1 is SGHAT, CDR2 FQNNGV.

The rearrangement joins TRBV19 to TRBJ2-1, with D hard to call. V lost 6 bases and J 2 bases, leaving 14 bases between the germline ends. The CDR3 totals 15 residues. The germline gives CDR1 LNHDA, CDR2 SQIVND (reference sequence). The CDR3: CASRPTAEPYNEQFF. The CDR3, as DNA: TGTGCCAGTAGGCCCACGGCGGAGCCCTACAATGAGCAGTTCTTC.

This clone was counted once. This chain uses TRBV7-2 with TRBJ1-6, with D unclear. The germline gives CDR1 SGHTA, CDR2 FQGNSA. This CDR3 region has 18 residues. Trimming left V 5 bases short and J 5 bases short, with 22 bases between. The CDR3: CASSPILDTYSNNSPLHF. The CDR3 DNA follows: TGTGCCAGCAGCCCTATCTTAGACACTTACTCTAATAATTCACCCCTCCACTTT.

The V and J genes are TRBV7-8 and TRBJ1-2; 9 positions match TRBD1. With V trimmed by 4 bases and J by 3 bases, 3 bases remained unmatched. CDR1 and CDR2 (germline): SGHVS, FQNEAQ. CDR3 length: 14 residues. CDR3 DNA sequence: TGTGCCAGCAGCTCGACAGGGGGGGACTATGGCTACACCTTC. It translates to CASSSTGGDYGYTF.

The CDR3, as DNA: TGTGCCTGGGGACCCTTACGAGCCGGGGAGCTGTTTTTT. Protein product: CAWGPLRAGELFF. J is TRBJ2-2 and V is TRBV30; D gene unclear. CDR1 and CDR2 from the germline V gene are GTSNPN and SVGIG (reference sequence). The CDR3 totals 13 residues. Trimming pared 5 bases from V and 6 bases from J, leaving 13 bases between.

The chain recombines TRBV20-1 with TRBJ1-4, with no clear D. V gave up 3 bases and J gave up 7 bases, with 6 bases separating them. This CDR3 region has 11 residues. Germline V gene data show CDR1 as DFQATT and CDR2 as SNEGSKA (reference sequence). The CDR3 coding sequence is TGCAGTGCTAGGGGAGGTGAAAAACTGTTTTTT. It specifies CSARGGEKLFF.

The rearrangement uses TRBV20-1 and TRBJ1-4, with unresolved D. CDR1 and CDR2 from the germline V gene are DFQATT and SNEGSKA (reference sequence). There are 11 residues in the CDR3. Between the trimmed V and J ends, which lost 5 bases and 7 bases, there was a span of 8 bases. The CDR3 protein is CSASSPEKLFF. In nucleotides, the CDR3 is TGCAGTGCTTCGAGTCCTGAAAAACTGTTTTTT.

The chain recombines TRBV2 with TRBJ2-1, with 11 bases that match TRBD2. The ends lost 5 bases at V and 2 bases at J; junction bases unmatched: 2. The CDR3 consists of 15 residues. CDR1 is SNHLY, CDR2 FYNNEI, per germline. CDR3 DNA sequence: TGTGCCAGCAGTTCGGGACTAGCGGCCTACAATGAGCAGTTCTTC. Its protein product is CASSSGLAAYNEQFF.